One and the same sample provided the 17 T cell receptor beta chains below, sequenced in a study of T cells in Graves' hyperthyroidism and ophthalmopathy. Authors of the study amplified TCR beta CDR3 regions from RNA transcripts. When the TCR CDR3 underwent first-round RT-PCR, the HTBI primer set was used. TCRdb re-analysed the multiplex PCR reads in MiXCR, keeping a single row per CDR3 protein. The data show 500,000 to 600,000 distinct CDR3 sequences, with around 43% seen just once and about two fifths held by the top ten. The material sequenced was peripheral blood or thyroid tissue (not recorded which). The receptors come from an adult woman with Graves' disease, either hyperthyroidism or ophthalmopathy (not recorded which).

This clonotype was seen repeatedly, ten times or more. The J gene is TRBJ2-5, the V gene TRBV4-2, with 9 bases that match TRBD2. The length of the CDR3 is 15 residues. Germline lookup yields CDR1 LGHNA and CDR2 YNFKEQ. V lost 0 bases, J lost 2 bases, and 1 base stayed unmatched. The chain's CDR3 is CASSQETSGQETQYF. The CDR3 DNA reads TGTGCCAGCAGCCAAGAGACTAGCGGACAAGAGACCCAGTACTTC.

The chain carries TRBV7-9 and TRBJ2-7; the D gene is possibly TRBD1 (6 bases). CDR3 length: 10 amino acids. V lost 4 bases and J 9 bases, leaving 7 bases between the germline ends. Germline V gene data show CDR1 as SEHNR and CDR2 as FQNEAQ (reference sequence). The CDR3 protein is CASSSGVQYF. The CDR3 DNA reads as TGTGCCAGCAGCTCAGGGGTGCAGTACTTC.

CDR3 amino acids: CASSLGAAMNTGELFF. CDR3 bases: TGTGCCAGCAGCTTAGGGGCAGCCATGAACACCGGGGAGCTGTTTTTT. The chain uses TRBV7-2 and TRBJ2-2; no clear D gene. This CDR3 region has 16 residues. With 1 base removed from V and 1 base from J, the gap between germline ends came to 10 bases. Germline loops: CDR1 SGHTA, CDR2 FQGNSA.

There are a few counts of this clonotype. The germline gene is not matched at one end of the junction; a read error may be the cause. The gene calls are TRBV7-3 and TRBJ1-1; D uncertain. Germline V gene sequence: CDR1 SGHTA, CDR2 FQGTGA. This CDR3 spans 10 amino acids. This CDR3 is CASSRTEASF. The CDR3 DNA is TGTGCCAGCAGTAGAACAGAAGCTTCCTTT.

As to this clonotype: A much more abundant neighbour one base away suggests this may be a read error. The conserved phenylalanine or tryptophan is not found at the CDR3 terminus, so this likely reflects a read error. V and J are TRBV9 and TRBJ1-2; TRBD1 agrees at 10 bases. The V gene end was trimmed by 3 bases and the J gene end by 5 bases; junction bases not matched to a gene: 16. The CDR3 covers 18 residues. Germline V CDR1 and CDR2: SGDLS, YYNGEE. CDR3 bases: TGTGCCAGCAGCGGGACAGGGGGTCTCACCCATATAAATTATGGCTACACCCTC. This codes for CASSGTGGLTHINYGYTL.

This clonotype was recorded once. The chain recombines TRBV7-8 with TRBJ1-3, with D perhaps TRBD1 (6 bases). The V and J ends lost 6 bases and 7 bases respectively, with 10 bases between them. Germline V gives CDR1 SGHVS, CDR2 FQNEAQ. This CDR3 spans 12 amino acids. For the CDR3, the DNA is TGTGCCAGCAGTAGGGGGGCGAACACCATATATTTT. Amino acid sequence: CASSRGANTIYF.

This chain uses TRBV12-3 or TRBV12-4 with TRBJ1-1; 7 bases agree with TRBD1. After removal of 6 bases from V and 11 bases from J, the junction contained 12 bases not matched to a gene. This CDR3 is built from 13 residues. CDR3 DNA: TGTGCCAGCAGAAGGGGGCAGGGGCTCTTTGCTTTCTTT. This codes for CASRRGQGLFAFF.

This clonotype was seen ten or more times. This chain uses TRBV7-8 with TRBJ2-7; the D gene is possibly TRBD2 (7 bases). CDR3 length equals 13 residues. Germline CDR1 is SGHVS and CDR2 is FQNEAQ. Trimming left V 4 bases short and J 7 bases short, with 14 bases between. CDR3 in DNA: TGTGCCAGCAGCTCGCAGGGAGGGGGGGAGCAGTACTTC. Translation: CASSSQGGGEQYF.

This clonotype was counted many times. The chain joins TRBV10-2 to TRBJ2-7; D tentatively fits TRBD1 or TRBD2 (5 bases each). Trimming shortened V by 0 bases and J by 5 bases, and 11 bases separated the two germline ends. Germline CDR1 is WSHSY and CDR2 is SAAADI. The CDR3 totals 14 residues. The chain's CDR3 is CASSESGGSHEQYF. The CDR3 bases are TGCGCCAGCAGTGAGTCTGGGGGATCCCACGAGCAGTACTTC.

The rearrangement links TRBV19 to TRBJ1-1, with no clear D. Germline assignment: CDR1 LNHDA and CDR2 SQIVND (reference sequence). V shed 4 bases and J shed 10 bases, with 13 bases lying between them. The CDR3 covers 12 residues. The CDR3 sequence is CASSSSSAGAFF. CDR3 sequence (DNA): TGTGCCAGTAGTAGCTCGTCAGCGGGAGCTTTCTTT.

This clonotype was recorded at least ten times. The rearrangement links TRBV6-5 to TRBJ1-1; TRBD1 agrees at 8 bases. The CDR3 runs 14 residues. J was trimmed by 6 bases and V by 2 bases; bases with no gene match: 5. Per the germline V gene, CDR1 is MNHEY and CDR2 is SVGAGI. The CDR3 loop is CASSYVGQVSEAFF. The CDR3 nucleotides read TGTGCCAGCAGTTACGTGGGACAGGTCTCTGAAGCTTTCTTT.

This chain joins TRBV7-9 and TRBJ1-1; 8 nucleotides line up with TRBD1. The CDR3 is 15 residues long. Losses at the gene ends were 5 bases for V and 7 bases for J; bases not matched to a gene: 12. CDR1 SEHNR and CDR2 FQNEAQ come from the germline V gene (reference sequence). CDR3 nucleotides: TGTGCCAGCAGCCACCGGGACAGGAAGGAGAATGAAGCTTTCTTT. Translating it yields CASSHRDRKENEAFF.

The chain recombines TRBV24-1 with TRBJ1-5, with TRBD1 matching 8 bases. V was clipped by 5 bases and J by 11 bases; unmatched bases: 16. CDR1 is KGHDR, CDR2 SFDVKD, per germline. CDR3 length: 16 residues. Here the CDR3 DNA reads TGTGCCACCAGTGCCGTCGGCAGGGGGCTATTTGAGACCCAGCATTTT. Amino acids: CATSAVGRGLFETQHF.

This clonotype showed up just a few times. The gene calls are TRBV24-1 and TRBJ2-2; D ambiguous. The V gene lost 0 bases and the J gene lost 8 bases, with 15 bases spanning the gap. The CDR3 runs to 16 residues. From germline, CDR1 is KGHDR and CDR2 SFDVKD. DNA of the CDR3: TGTGCCACCAGTGATTTGGACCCACAGTCGAAAGGGGAGCTGTTTTTT. It is translated as CATSDLDPQSKGELFF.

This clonotype has ten or more counts. The gene calls are TRBV29-1 and TRBJ2-5; D unclear. This CDR3 is built from 10 residues. V lost 7 bases, J lost 5 bases, and 8 bases lay in between. From germline, CDR1 is SQVTM and CDR2 ANQGSEA. The CDR3 region is CSGLSETQYF. CDR3 DNA sequence: TGCAGCGGACTTAGCGAGACCCAGTACTTC.

The rearrangement links TRBV29-1 to TRBJ1-1, with D possibly being TRBD1 (5 bases). V was cut by 3 bases and J by 4 bases, with 12 bases left in between. Per germline, CDR1 SQVTM and CDR2 ANQGSEA. The CDR3 spans 13 residues. CDR3 coding DNA: TGCAGCGTTGAGAGCAGGGTCGGCACTGAAGCTTTCTTT. Its protein product is CSVESRVGTEAFF.

The rearrangement uses TRBV10-2 and TRBJ2-7, with D possibly being TRBD2 (6 bases). The V gene lost 8 bases and the J gene lost 5 bases, with 13 bases spanning the gap. The CDR3 covers 12 residues. CDR1 and CDR2 (germline): WSHSY, SAAADI. CDR3 residues: CASGKWGDEQYF. The DNA of the CDR3 is TGCGCCAGCGGGAAGTGGGGGGACGAGCAGTACTTC.